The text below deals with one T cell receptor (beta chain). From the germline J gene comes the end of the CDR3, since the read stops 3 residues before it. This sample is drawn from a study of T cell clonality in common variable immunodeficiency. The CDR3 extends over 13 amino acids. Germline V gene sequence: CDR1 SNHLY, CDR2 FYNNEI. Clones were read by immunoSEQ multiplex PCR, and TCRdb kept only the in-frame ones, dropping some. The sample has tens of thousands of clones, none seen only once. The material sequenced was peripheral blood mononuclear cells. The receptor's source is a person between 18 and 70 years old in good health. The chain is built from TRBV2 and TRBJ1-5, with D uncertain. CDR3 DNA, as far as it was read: TGTGCCAGCAGACCCCTTTACACAGATCCC. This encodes CASRPLYTDP. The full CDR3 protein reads CASRPLYTDPQHF.